These 3 T cell receptor beta chains came from one sample sequenced in a study of T cell responses to AZD1222 COVID-19 vaccine. The table came from immunoSEQ multiplex PCR; TCRdb's copy has only in-frame clones and leaves some out. Of some 200,000 clones listed, approximately 90% are singletons. Here the sequenced sample was peripheral blood, taken 28 days after the second AZD1222 dose. All receptors come from an adult who received the AZD1222 COVID-19 vaccine.

The chain uses TRBV3-1 (or the pseudogene TRBV3-2) and TRBJ1-2, with D perhaps matching TRBD1 (6 bases). V was clipped by 6 bases and J by 5 bases, with 10 bases between them. Germline loops: CDR1 LGHDT, CDR2 YNNKEL (reference sequence). This CDR3 has 12 amino acids. The CDR3, as DNA: TGTGCCAGCAGACTTGGACAGTATGGCTACACCTTC. Translation: CASRLGQYGYTF.

This clone was detected only once. The chain joins TRBV27 to TRBJ1-5; 11 positions agree with TRBD1. The CDR3 length is 16 residues. CDR1 is MNHEY and CDR2 is SMNVEV in the germline V gene (reference sequence). V shed 3 bases, J shed 5 bases, and the junction held 6 bases outside the gene matches. The CDR3 is CASSLGGTGGDQPQHF. DNA of the CDR3: TGTGCCAGCAGTTTGGGAGGGACAGGGGGTGATCAGCCCCAGCATTTT.

This clone was observed once. The chain has TRBV6-1 and TRBJ1-3, with D unclear. The germline V gene has CDR1 MNHNS and CDR2 SASEGT. Trimming removed 3 bases at V and 4 bases at J, with 7 bases between. CDR3 length equals 13 residues. CDR3 nucleotide sequence: TGTGCCAGCAGTGAGGGAATCGGAAACACCATATATTTT. Translating gives CASSEGIGNTIYF.